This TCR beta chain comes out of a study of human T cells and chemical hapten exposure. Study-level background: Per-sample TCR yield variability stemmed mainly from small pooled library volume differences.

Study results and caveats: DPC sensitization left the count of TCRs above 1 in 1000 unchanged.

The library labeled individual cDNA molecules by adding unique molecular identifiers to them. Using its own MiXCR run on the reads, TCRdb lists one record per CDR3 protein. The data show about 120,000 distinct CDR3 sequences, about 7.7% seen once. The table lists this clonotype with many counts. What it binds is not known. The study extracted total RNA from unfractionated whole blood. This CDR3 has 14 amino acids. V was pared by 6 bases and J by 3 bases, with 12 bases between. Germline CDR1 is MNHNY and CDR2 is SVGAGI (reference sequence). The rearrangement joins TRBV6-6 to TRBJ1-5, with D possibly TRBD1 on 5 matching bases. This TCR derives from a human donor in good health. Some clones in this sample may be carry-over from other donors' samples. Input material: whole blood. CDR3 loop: CASSPRQNNQPQHF. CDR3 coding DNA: TGTGCCAGCAGCCCCCGACAGAACAATCAGCCCCAGCATTTT.